This TCR beta chain was obtained from a study of blood T cell repertoires in COVID-19. At the level of the study: There were acute and convalescent COVID-19 samples, and they came from the United States, Italy and Spain. T cells, B-cell-depleted T cells, or PBMCs supplied cDNA or gDNA.

Original processing notes: Amplification of reference gene primers was used by the study to estimate nucleated cell counts. The method was immunoSEQ multiplex PCR; TCRdb's version includes in-frame clones alone and lacks a portion of them. V, J and clone size are those of that table, while D and trimming were read from the DNA. Here the sample spans roughly 110,000 clones, about 84% being singletons. Input material: peripheral blood. This TCR was sampled from a man aged 45-60 years with acute or convalescent COVID-19.

The CDR3 coding sequence is TGTGCCACCATAAATGGGGGGACGGAAAAACTGTTTTTT. This sequence encodes CATINGGTEKLFF. This chain joins TRBV2 and TRBJ1-4; tentatively, D is TRBD1 (5 bases). There are 13 residues in the CDR3. Germline-derived CDR1 and CDR2 are SNHLY and FYNNEI. V lost 10 bases and J 8 bases, leaving 17 bases between the germline ends.